This T cell receptor beta chain was recovered during a study of cytomegalovirus exposure and HLA in healthy donors. This CDR3 spans 13 amino acids. Germline CDR1 reads SGDLS; CDR2 reads YYNGEE. Trimming shortened V by 8 bases and J by 0 bases, and 9 bases separated the two germline ends. With respect to this clone: Its antigen is still unknown.

Study results and caveats: Clonal expansion, a later analysis showed, was greater in HLA-associated TCR beta chains than in equally common others. One variant, a missense change in DCLRE1C, was linked in a later analysis to TCR beta V- and J-gene trimming. Further analysis was carried out later, and it showed several of the most significant clusters appearing linked to common viral pathogens.

In the PCR, 60 Vbeta and 13 Jbeta primers were used. Some clones are missing from TCRdb's copy, which holds only in-frame ones; the method was immunoSEQ multiplex PCR. The top ten hold under 3.5% of the sample, which has 100,000 or so clones, roughly 80% seen once. The genes are TRBV9 and TRBJ2-1; no clear D. This sequence originates from a female donor in good health and CMV-seronegative. Sequencing was done on a sample of PBMCs. The CDR3: CARAECSYNEQFF. The DNA for the CDR3 is TGTGCCAGGGCGGAATGCTCCTACAATGAGCAGTTCTTC.